Listed below are T cell receptor beta chains from one sample, sequenced in a study of CD8 T cells in ankylosing spondylitis. TCRdb reprocessed the 5' RACE reads with MiXCR, giving one entry per CDR3 protein. Here the sample spans about 240,000 distinct CDR3 sequences, around 25% being singletons. The sample was blood, either unsorted or a sorted T cell fraction (not recorded which). The receptors were gathered from a male donor with ankylosing spondylitis or in good health (not recorded which). Each CDR3 is given with its conserved first and last residue. The D gene is left open where the match is weak. Rows give clone size only sometimes, using once, few, many, or a class for an expanded clone.

d_gene: NA
abundance: few
v_gene: TRBV20-1
j_gene: TRBJ2-7
CDR3nt: TGCAGTGCTAGGGGGGGAAGTATCTACGAGCAGTACTTC
CDR3aa: CSARGGSIYEQYF

d_gene: TRBD1
abundance: NA
v_gene: TRBV7-3
j_gene: TRBJ2-7
CDR3nt: TGTGCCAGCAGCCTAGACAGGGCAGGCGAGCAGTACTTC
CDR3aa: CASSLDRAGEQYF

d_gene: NA
abundance: NA
v_gene: TRBV10-3
j_gene: TRBJ2-3
CDR3nt: TGTGCCATCAGCGCCCGGGCCACAACCCCCACAGATACGCAGTATTTT
CDR3aa: CAISARATTPTDTQYF

d_gene: NA
abundance: many
v_gene: TRBV20-1
j_gene: TRBJ2-3
CDR3nt: TGCAGTGCTAGAGATTCCTCTAGCTGGAGCACAGATACGCAGTATTTT
CDR3aa: CSARDSSSWSTDTQYF

d_gene: NA
abundance: once
v_gene: TRBV5-1
j_gene: TRBJ1-5
CDR3nt: TGCGCCAGCAGCGACGGATCGAGCAATCAGCCCCAGCATTTT
CDR3aa: CASSDGSSNQPQHF

d_gene: TRBD2
abundance: NA
v_gene: TRBV7-8
j_gene: TRBJ2-1
CDR3nt: TGTGCCAGCAGCTTGCGGGGGGGCAGAAATGAGCAGTTCTTC
CDR3aa: CASSLRGGRNEQFF

d_gene: NA
abundance: NA
v_gene: TRBV12-3/TRBV12-4
j_gene: TRBJ2-7
CDR3nt: TGTGCCAGCAGCCTGGCAGCGGGCGAGCAGTACTTC
CDR3aa: CASSLAAGEQYF

d_gene: TRBD1
abundance: NA
v_gene: TRBV6-5
j_gene: TRBJ2-7
CDR3nt: TGTGCCAGCAGCTACCGGGGACAGGGGGTCTACGAGCAGTACTTC
CDR3aa: CASSYRGQGVYEQYF

d_gene: NA
abundance: many
v_gene: TRBV9
j_gene: TRBJ1-1
CDR3nt: TGTGCCAGCAGCGTAGACGGGGGTAACACTGAAGCTTTCTTT
CDR3aa: CASSVDGGNTEAFF

d_gene: TRBD1
abundance: NA
v_gene: TRBV20-1
j_gene: TRBJ2-2
CDR3nt: TGCAGTGCTAGAGGGGACAGGGCGAACACCGGGGAGCTGTTTTTT
CDR3aa: CSARGDRANTGELFF

d_gene: NA
abundance: many
v_gene: TRBV12-3/TRBV12-4
j_gene: TRBJ2-2
CDR3nt: TGTGCCAGCAGTTCGCAGATAGGGGTCGCCGGGGAGCTGTTTTTT
CDR3aa: CASSSQIGVAGELFF